This is a list of T cell receptor beta chains from one sample in a study of shared clonotypes between healthy human individuals. Data came from immunoSEQ multiplex PCR; TCRdb stores just in-frame clones and leaves some out. Of roughly 1 million clones detected, 70% to 80% appear once; the ten largest clones hold about 0.52%. Sequences were obtained from memory CD4+ T cells from PBMCs. The receptors stem from a young man in good health. Some clones in this sample may be carry-over from other donors' samples. Both conserved end residues are part of each CDR3. The D gene is left open where the match is weak. Size tells how often a clone was seen (once, few, many) or the class of an expanded clone, and some rows leave it out.

length: 14; size: -; V: TRBV2; J: TRBJ2-7; D: -; DNA: TGTGCCAGCAGTTACCGGGACACTGACTACGAGCAGTACTTC; CDR3: CASSYRDTDYEQYF
length: 11; size: -; V: TRBV20-1; J: TRBJ1-2; D: -; DNA: TGCAGTGCTACCCCGGCGAACGGCTACACCTTC; CDR3: CSATPANGYTF
length: 15; size: -; V: TRBV9; J: TRBJ2-3; D: -; DNA: TGTGCCAGCAGCGTAGTTGCGGATCAGGAAGATACGCAGTATTTT; CDR3: CASSVVADQEDTQYF
length: 12; size: -; V: TRBV2; J: TRBJ2-3; D: -; DNA: TGTGCCAGCAGTCCCTTAGGGAATACGCAGTATTTT; CDR3: CASSPLGNTQYF
length: 14; size: few; V: TRBV2; J: TRBJ1-1; D: -; DNA: TGTGCCAGCAGCGGCCCGGGACTCAACACTGAAGCTTTCTTT; CDR3: CASSGPGLNTEAFF
length: 16; size: -; V: TRBV6-1; J: TRBJ1-5; D: -; DNA: TGTGCCAGCAGTGAAGCAGGCAGTGCCGCCAATCAGCCCCAGCATTTT; CDR3: CASSEAGSAANQPQHF
length: 16; size: many; V: TRBV4-2; J: TRBJ1-5; D: -; DNA: TGTGCCAGCAGCCCCGCTACAGGGTTAGGTAATCAGCCCCAGCATTTT; CDR3: CASSPATGLGNQPQHF
length: 14; size: -; V: TRBV7-3; J: TRBJ2-1; D: TRBD2; DNA: TGTGCCAGCAGCCCCGACGGCGGGAGCTCTGAGCAGTTCTTC; CDR3: CASSPDGGSSEQFF
length: 13; size: few; V: TRBV7-3; J: TRBJ2-3; D: -; DNA: TGTGCCAGCAGCTTAACGAGCCCAGATACGCAGTATTTT; CDR3: CASSLTSPDTQYF
length: 15; size: once; V: TRBV18; J: TRBJ1-2; D: -; DNA: TGTGCCAGCTCACCAGCCGGGACGGCTTCCTATGGCTACACCTTC; CDR3: CASSPAGTASYGYTF
length: 14; size: -; V: TRBV5-4; J: TRBJ2-3; D: -; DNA: TGTGCCAGCACCCCGGACTACAGCACAGATACGCAGTATTTT; CDR3: CASTPDYSTDTQYF
length: 15; size: -; V: TRBV2; J: TRBJ2-1; D: TRBD1; DNA: TGTGCCAGCAGCCCGGGACAGGGGGCAAGAAATGAGCAGTTCTTC; CDR3: CASSPGQGARNEQFF
length: 17; size: -; V: TRBV27; J: TRBJ2-5; D: -; DNA: TGTGCCAGCAGTTTGCATGTAGGGGCGGGATCCCAAGAGACCCAGTACTTC; CDR3: CASSLHVGAGSQETQYF
length: 12; size: once; V: TRBV29-1; J: TRBJ2-3; D: -; DNA: TGCAGCGTTGTCCCAGCCACAGATACGCAGTATTTT; CDR3: CSVVPATDTQYF
length: 16; size: -; V: TRBV18; J: TRBJ2-6; D: -; DNA: TGTGCCAGCTCACCAGGGGGGTTAGCTGGGGCCAACGTCCTGACTTTC; CDR3: CASSPGGLAGANVLTF
length: 15; size: once; V: TRBV6-1; J: TRBJ2-1; D: TRBD2; DNA: TGTGCCAGCAGTGAAGGACTAGCTCGGGGGAATGAGCAGTTCTTC; CDR3: CASSEGLARGNEQFF
length: 14; size: -; V: TRBV15; J: TRBJ1-5; D: -; DNA: TGTGCCACTAAGACGGCCGCGGCTGATCAGCCCCAGCATTTT; CDR3: CATKTAAADQPQHF
length: 16; size: -; V: TRBV7-8; J: TRBJ2-2; D: TRBD2; DNA: TGTGCCAGCAGCCTCCGGGAGGGCTCGAACACCGGGGAGCTGTTTTTT; CDR3: CASSLREGSNTGELFF
length: 14; size: once; V: TRBV29-1; J: TRBJ2-4; D: -; DNA: TGCAGCGTTGGTATCGGGTCAGCCAAAAACATTCAGTACTTC; CDR3: CSVGIGSAKNIQYF
length: 14; size: -; V: TRBV6-1; J: TRBJ2-7; D: -; DNA: TGTGCCAGCGGAAGTGGTCTCCTCTCCTACGAGCAGTACTTC; CDR3: CASGSGLLSYEQYF
length: 15; size: -; V: TRBV5-4; J: TRBJ1-3; D: TRBD1; DNA: TGTGCCAGCAGCTTTCGGACAGGGGGCGGAAACACCATATATTTT; CDR3: CASSFRTGGGNTIYF
length: 14; size: -; V: TRBV29-1; J: TRBJ1-5; D: -; DNA: TGCAGCGCCGGGGGTTCAGATAACAATCAGCCCCAGCATTTT; CDR3: CSAGGSDNNQPQHF
length: 14; size: -; V: TRBV5-4; J: TRBJ1-2; D: TRBD1; DNA: TGTGCCAGCAGCTTGGCGGTCAGGGGGGCTGGCTACACCTTC; CDR3: CASSLAVRGAGYTF
length: 15; size: -; V: TRBV28; J: TRBJ2-5; D: TRBD2; DNA: TGTGCCAGCAGGGGGCCTAGCGGTAAACAAGAGACCCAGTACTTC; CDR3: CASRGPSGKQETQYF
length: 15; size: many; V: TRBV28; J: TRBJ1-4; D: TRBD1; DNA: TGTGCCAGCAGTTTGGCAGGGGGCGGAAATGAAAAACTGTTTTTT; CDR3: CASSLAGGGNEKLFF
length: 18; size: -; V: TRBV5-6; J: TRBJ2-5; D: TRBD2; DNA: TGTGCCAGCAGCTTCAGGGTAGCGGGAGCCCCGTACCAAGAGACCCAGTACTTC; CDR3: CASSFRVAGAPYQETQYF
length: 13; size: -; V: TRBV7-2; J: TRBJ1-2; D: -; DNA: TGTGCCAGCAAACTGGGGGGGTCATATGGCTACACCTTC; CDR3: CASKLGGSYGYTF
length: 17; size: -; V: TRBV5-1; J: TRBJ2-5; D: TRBD2; DNA: TGCGCCAGCAGCTTGGGACCAGCGGGAGGGCCGGAGGAGACCCAGTACTTC; CDR3: CASSLGPAGGPEETQYF
length: 12; size: once; V: TRBV7-9; J: TRBJ1-2; D: -; DNA: TGTGCCAGCAGCTCGGACGCGTATGGCTACACCTTC; CDR3: CASSSDAYGYTF
length: 17; size: -; V: TRBV4-1; J: TRBJ1-2; D: -; DNA: TGCGCCAGCAGCCAAGCGCCCATCCCGGGGGGGAATCCGGGCTACACCTTC; CDR3: CASSQAPIPGGNPGYTF
length: 14; size: -; V: TRBV6-1; J: TRBJ2-2; D: -; DNA: TGTGCCAGCAGCCCCGGGGTGCACACCGGGGAGCTGTTTTTT; CDR3: CASSPGVHTGELFF
length: 15; size: -; V: TRBV5-1; J: TRBJ2-2; D: TRBD2; DNA: TGCGCCAGCAGCTTGGGACTAGCGGGGACCGGGGAGCTGTTTTTT; CDR3: CASSLGLAGTGELFF